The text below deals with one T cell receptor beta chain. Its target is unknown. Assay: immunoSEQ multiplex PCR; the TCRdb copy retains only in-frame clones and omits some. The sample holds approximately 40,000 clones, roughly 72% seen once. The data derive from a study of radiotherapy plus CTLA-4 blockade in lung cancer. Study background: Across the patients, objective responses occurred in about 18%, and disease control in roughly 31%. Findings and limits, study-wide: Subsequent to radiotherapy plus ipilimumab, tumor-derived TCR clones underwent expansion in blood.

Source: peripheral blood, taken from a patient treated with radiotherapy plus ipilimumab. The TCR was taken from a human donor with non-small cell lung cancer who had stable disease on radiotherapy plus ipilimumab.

CDR3 sequence reads: CASSLGTRSYNEQFF. Written as DNA, the CDR3 is TGTGCCAGCAGCTTGGGCACACGCTCCTACAATGAGCAGTTCTTC. The chain links TRBV7-2 to TRBJ2-1; D not resolved. This CDR3 spans 15 amino acids. V was pared by 3 bases and J by 0 bases, with 9 bases between. The germline gives CDR1 SGHTA, CDR2 FQGNSA.